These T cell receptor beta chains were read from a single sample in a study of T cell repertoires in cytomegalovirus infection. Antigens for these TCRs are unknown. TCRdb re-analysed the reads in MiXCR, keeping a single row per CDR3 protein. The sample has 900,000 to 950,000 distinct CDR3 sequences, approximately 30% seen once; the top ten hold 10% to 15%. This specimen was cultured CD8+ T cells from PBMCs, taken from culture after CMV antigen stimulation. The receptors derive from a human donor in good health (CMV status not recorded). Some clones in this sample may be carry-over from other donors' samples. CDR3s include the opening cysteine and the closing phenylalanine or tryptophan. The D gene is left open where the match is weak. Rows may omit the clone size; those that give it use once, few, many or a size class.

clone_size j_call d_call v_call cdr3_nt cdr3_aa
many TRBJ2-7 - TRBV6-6 TGTGCCAGCAGTTACTCGATCAGTTACGAGCAGTACTTC CASSYSISYEQYF
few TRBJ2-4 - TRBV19 TGTGCCAGTAGCACCAGACACCCAGCCAAAAACATTCAGTACTTC CASSTRHPAKNIQYF
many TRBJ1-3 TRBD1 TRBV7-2 TGTGCCAGCAGCTCATCCTGGGACAGTCGAAACACCATATATTTT CASSSSWDSRNTIYF
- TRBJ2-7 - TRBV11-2 TGTGCCAGCAGTTCTGAGTATCGGGGGTCCTACGAGCAGTACTTC CASSSEYRGSYEQYF
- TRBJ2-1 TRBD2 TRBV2 TGTGCCACCCTGTACAGGGACCTAGCGGGGGGACTGTACAATGAGCAGTTCTTC CATLYRDLAGGLYNEQFF
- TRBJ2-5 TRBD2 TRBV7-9 TGTGCCAGCAGCTTAATGGCTAGCGGGGAAACTAAAGAGACCCAGTACTTC CASSLMASGETKETQYF
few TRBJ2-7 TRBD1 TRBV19 TGTGCCAGTAGTCCCTCCCCCGGGACAGGGTACTCCTACGAGCAGTACTTC CASSPSPGTGYSYEQYF
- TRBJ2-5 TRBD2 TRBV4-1 TGCGCCAGCAGCCACCCAGCGGGGGCCAGCATTATACAAGAGACCCAGTACTTC CASSHPAGASIIQETQYF
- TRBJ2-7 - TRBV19 TGTGCCAGTAGTATAGAAAGGGTACCGATCTACGAGCAGTACTTC CASSIERVPIYEQYF
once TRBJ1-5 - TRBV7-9 TGTGCCAGCAGCTTAGACACTTCGGGCAATCAGCCCCAGCATTTT CASSLDTSGNQPQHF
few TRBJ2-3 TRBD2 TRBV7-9 TGTGCCAGCAGCTCCTCCGGGACTAGTGGGAGAGATACGCAGTATTTT CASSSSGTSGRDTQYF
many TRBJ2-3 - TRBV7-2 TGTGCCAGCAGCTTATCGGACGGAACCACAGATACGCAGTATTTT CASSLSDGTTDTQYF
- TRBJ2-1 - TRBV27 TGTGCCAGCAGTCCCTCACAGGGCCTGAATGAGCAGTTCTTC CASSPSQGLNEQFF
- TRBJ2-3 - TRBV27 TGTGCCACCTCAGTCGGGGGGCCCACAGATACGCAGTATTTT CATSVGGPTDTQYF
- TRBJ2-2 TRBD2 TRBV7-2 TGTGCCAGCAGCAGACTAGCGGGGGCCACGAACACCGGGGAGCTGTTTTTT CASSRLAGATNTGELFF
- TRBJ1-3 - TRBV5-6 TGTGCCAGCAGCCCCAGACTCCGGAGCGGGTCTGGAAACACCATATATTTT CASSPRLRSGSGNTIYF
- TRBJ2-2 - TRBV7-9 TGTGCCAGCAGATGGGGGGCTGGCGGGGAGCTGTTTTTT CASRWGAGGELFF
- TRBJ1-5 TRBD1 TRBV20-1 TGCAGTGCCAAACCCTTTACAGGGGAGAATCAGCCCCAGCATTTT CSAKPFTGENQPQHF
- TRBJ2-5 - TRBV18 TGTGCCAGCTCACCAAGTGGGTCCGGCCAAGAGACCCAGTACTTC CASSPSGSGQETQYF
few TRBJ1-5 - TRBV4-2 TGTGCCAGCAGCCAAGATGAAGGGATCAATCAGCCCCAGCATTTT CASSQDEGINQPQHF
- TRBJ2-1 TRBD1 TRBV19 TGTGCCAGTAGTCTGGGACAGACCAATGAGCAGTTCTTC CASSLGQTNEQFF
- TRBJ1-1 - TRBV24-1 TGTGCCACCAGTGATTCCGGACGCCCTGAAGCTTTCTTT CATSDSGRPEAFF
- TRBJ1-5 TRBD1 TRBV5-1 TGCGCCAGCAGCTTGACCGGACAGGGGAATCAGCCCCAGCATTTT CASSLTGQGNQPQHF
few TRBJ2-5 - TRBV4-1 TGCGCCAGCAGCCAAGATCTACAGGGAGGGGGGGAGACCCAGTACTTC CASSQDLQGGGETQYF
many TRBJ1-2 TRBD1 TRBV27 TGTGCCAGCTCGAAGACCGGGACAGGGTATGGCTACACCTTC CASSKTGTGYGYTF
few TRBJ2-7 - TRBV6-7 TGTGCCAGCAGTCCCCAAAGTCATAGCCAGAAAGACTACGAGCAGTACTTC CASSPQSHSQKDYEQYF
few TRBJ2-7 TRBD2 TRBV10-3 TGTGCCATCAGCTATAATCCTTCTAGCGGGGGTGGCGCCTACGAGCAGTACTTC CAISYNPSSGGGAYEQYF
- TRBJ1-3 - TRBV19 TGTGCCAGTAGTACGCGGACCTGCAGTGGAAACACCATATATTTT CASSTRTCSGNTIYF
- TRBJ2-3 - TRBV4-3 TGCGCCAGCAGCCAGAAGGCTTACAGAAGAATTGGCTCGGATACGCAGTATTTT CASSQKAYRRIGSDTQYF
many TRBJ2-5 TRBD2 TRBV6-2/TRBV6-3 TGTGCCAGCAGCGAGACTAACCCGGGACTAGCGGCCGTCGGGGAGACCCAGTACTTC CASSETNPGLAAVGETQYF